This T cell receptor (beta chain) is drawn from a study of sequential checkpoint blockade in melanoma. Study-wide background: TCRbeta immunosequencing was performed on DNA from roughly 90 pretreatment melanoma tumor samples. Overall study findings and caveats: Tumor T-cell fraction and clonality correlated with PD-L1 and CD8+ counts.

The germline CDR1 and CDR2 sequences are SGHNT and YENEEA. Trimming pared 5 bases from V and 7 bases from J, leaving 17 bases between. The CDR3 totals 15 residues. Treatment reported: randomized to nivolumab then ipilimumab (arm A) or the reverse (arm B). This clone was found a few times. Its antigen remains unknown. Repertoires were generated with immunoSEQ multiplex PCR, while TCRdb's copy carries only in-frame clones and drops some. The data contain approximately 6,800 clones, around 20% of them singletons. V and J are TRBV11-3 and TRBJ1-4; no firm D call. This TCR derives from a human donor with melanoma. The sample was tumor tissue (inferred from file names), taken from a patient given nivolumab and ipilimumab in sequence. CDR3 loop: CASSPVGQKGEKLFF. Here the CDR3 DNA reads TGTGCCAGCAGCCCCGTTGGGCAGAAGGGTGAAAAACTGTTTTTT.